What follows are 23 T cell receptor beta chains derived from one specimen sequenced in a study of blood T cell repertoires in COVID-19. Only in-frame clones appear in the TCRdb table, and some are missing; sequencing was by immunoSEQ multiplex PCR. In the table there are about 370,000 clones, 80% to 90% of which are singletons. Material: PBMCs or T cells enriched from blood (not recorded which). These receptors were taken from a young man who had recovered from COVID-19.

This clone was counted once. The chain joins TRBV4-2 to TRBJ2-5, with TRBD2 matching 13 bases. The CDR3 contains 18 residues. Germline values: CDR1 LGHNA, CDR2 YNFKEQ. The J segment lost 2 bases and the V segment lost 2 bases, leaving 8 bases of the junction unmatched. The DNA of the CDR3 is TGTGCCAGCAGCCAACAACGACTAGCGGGGGGAGGACAAGAGACCCAGTACTTC. Its translation is CASSQQRLAGGGQETQYF.

This chain links TRBV10-1 with TRBJ2-5; D unclear. V lost 3 bases and J lost 5, with 7 bases in between. Per the germline V gene, CDR1 is WNHNN and CDR2 is SYGVQD (reference sequence). The CDR3 totals 12 residues. In DNA, the CDR3 is TGCGCCAGCAGTGACTCAGCGGAGACCCAGTACTTC. Translation: CASSDSAETQYF.

This clone was detected once. V usage is TRBV28 and J usage is TRBJ1-2; no firm D call. Germline V CDR1 and CDR2: MDHEN, SYDVKM. The CDR3 covers 12 residues. Trimming took 3 bases from V and 1 from J, leaving 3 bases between them. This CDR3 is CASSLYNYGYTF. As DNA, the CDR3 is TGTGCCAGCAGTTTGTATAACTATGGCTACACCTTC.

In its sample, this clone was seen a few times. The chain couples TRBV18 to TRBJ1-5; TRBD1 agrees at 7 bases. This CDR3 comprises 15 residues. Trimming at V came to 6 bases and at J to 5 bases, leaving 10 bases not matched to a gene. In germline, CDR1 is KGHSH, CDR2 LQKENI. CDR3 amino acids: CASSVETGKDQPQHF. CDR3 coding DNA: TGTGCCAGCTCGGTCGAGACAGGGAAAGATCAGCCCCAGCATTTT.

The chain is built from TRBV11-2 and TRBJ2-2; D might be TRBD1 (5 bases). The CDR3 loop spans 15 amino acids. Germline CDR1 is SGHAT and CDR2 is FQNNGV. V was shortened by 0 bases and J by 4 bases, with 9 bases between the two germline ends. CDR3 residues: CASSLEFRVTGELFF. CDR3 sequence (DNA): TGTGCCAGCAGCTTAGAATTCAGGGTCACCGGGGAGCTGTTTTTT.

The chain has TRBV19 and TRBJ2-7; a weak D match, TRBD1 (5 bases). This CDR3 is 13 amino acids long. V lost 7 bases, J lost 5 bases, and 15 bases lay in between. Germline V gene data show CDR1 as LNHDA and CDR2 as SQIVND (reference sequence). CDR3 loop: CASKVQGSDEQYF. The CDR3, as DNA: TGTGCCAGTAAAGTCCAGGGTTCTGACGAGCAGTACTTC.

This rearrangement joins TRBV7-3 to TRBJ2-5, with 9 bases fitting TRBD2. V trimming: 0 bases; J trimming: 5 bases; junction bases outside the gene matches: 7. The CDR3 has 16 amino acids. The germline CDR1 and CDR2 sequences are SGHTA and FQGTGA. CDR3 region: CASSLTGGGGAETQYF. The CDR3 bases are TGTGCCAGCAGCTTAACCGGCGGCGGGGGGGCCGAGACCCAGTACTTC.

The chain is built from TRBV5-6 and TRBJ2-7, with 9 positions matching TRBD1. V lost 3 bases to trimming and J lost 3 bases; unmatched junction nucleotides: 10. The germline gives CDR1 SGHDT, CDR2 YYEEEE. The CDR3 extends over 16 amino acids. The CDR3 DNA is TGTGCCAGCAGCTACGTTCCGGGACAGGGATACTACGAGCAGTACTTC. It encodes CASSYVPGQGYYEQYF.

A single count supports this clone. The chain carries TRBV5-1 and TRBJ2-2; 10 bases are a match to TRBD2. Germline-derived CDR1 and CDR2 are SGHRS and YFSETQ. Trimming removed 0 bases from V and 6 bases from J; junction bases left unmatched: 5. This CDR3 region has 16 residues. Written as DNA, the CDR3 is TGCGCCAGCAGCTTGGTCGGGACTAGCGTCCCCGGGGAGCTGTTTTTT. Its protein product is CASSLVGTSVPGELFF.

The chain has TRBV29-1 and TRBJ1-1; the match to TRBD1 covers 9 bases. The CDR3 is made up of 13 amino acids. Germline CDR1 reads SQVTM; CDR2 reads ANQGSEA. Trimming took 7 bases from V and 1 from J; bases not matched to a gene: 4. The CDR3 DNA sequence: TGCAGCGCCTCGGGACAGGGGAACACTGAAGCTTTCTTT. Translated, it gives CSASGQGNTEAFF.

The chain combines TRBV5-6 with TRBJ1-1; D remains ambiguous. The CDR3 totals 11 residues. Looked up from germline, CDR1 is SGHDT and CDR2 is YYEEEE. Deletions cut 4 bases from V and 7 bases from J, with 8 bases between. CDR3 sequence reads: CASSDGVEAFF. CDR3 DNA sequence: TGTGCCAGCAGCGACGGGGTTGAAGCTTTCTTT.

About this clone itself: Germline and junction disagree at one end, which may indicate a read error. The chain carries TRBV12-3 or TRBV12-4 and TRBJ1-1, with D unclear. This CDR3 comprises 13 residues. The CDR3 DNA is TGTGCCAGCAGGGACGGACTGAAGACTGAAGCTTTCTTT. It yields the protein CASRDGLKTEAFF.

This clone appeared a single time. V is TRBV7-2 and J is TRBJ2-7, with TRBD1 matching 8 bases. Looked up from germline, CDR1 is SGHTA and CDR2 is FQGNSA. This CDR3 spans 13 amino acids. Trimming at V came to 3 bases and at J to 5 bases, leaving 3 bases not matched to a gene. CDR3 coding DNA: TGTGCCAGCAGCTTGGACAGGGTAGACGAGCAGTACTTC. This encodes CASSLDRVDEQYF.

The J gene is TRBJ2-7, the V gene TRBV18; 8 bases line up with TRBD1. V trimming: 2 bases; J trimming: 0 bases; junction bases outside the gene matches: 9. Per germline, CDR1 KGHSH and CDR2 LQKENI. There are 17 residues in the CDR3. The CDR3: CASSPNGPGTGSYEQYF. The DNA for the CDR3 is TGTGCCAGCTCACCAAACGGTCCTGGGACAGGCTCCTACGAGCAGTACTTC. The full variable domain, rest sourced from reference TRBV18 and TRBJ2-7, is NAGVMQNPRHLVRRRGQEARLRCSPMKGHSHVYWYRQLPEEGLKFMVYLQKENIIDESGMPKERFSAEFPKEGPSILRIQQVVRGDSAAYFCASSPNGPGTGSYEQYFGPGTRLTVT.

The chain uses TRBV29-1 and TRBJ1-2; D call uncertain. This CDR3 has 11 amino acids. With 2 bases removed from V and 3 bases from J, the gap between germline ends came to 4 bases. Germline CDR1 SQVTM, CDR2 ANQGSEA. As DNA, the CDR3 is TGCAGCGTTGAACCGGACTATGGCTACACCTTC. It codes for CSVEPDYGYTF. The complete variable domain, with remaining parts taken from reference TRBV29-1 and TRBJ1-2, reads SAVISQKPSRDICQRGTSLTIQCQVDSQVTMMFWYRQQPGQSLTLIATANQGSEATYESGFVIDKFPISRPNLTFSTLTVSNMSPEDSSIYLCSVEPDYGYTFGSGTRLTVV.

The J gene is TRBJ1-1, the V gene TRBV7-8, with a tentative D call TRBD1 (5 bases). This CDR3 spans 13 amino acids. The germline V gene has CDR1 SGHVS and CDR2 FQNEAQ. Deletions cut 5 bases from V and 2 bases from J, with 9 bases between. The CDR3 bases are TGTGCCAGCAGCGCAGACAGAAACACTGAAGCTTTCTTT. Protein: CASSADRNTEAFF.

The DNA of the CDR3 is TGTGCCAGTAGTAACGCGGCGGGAGGGCCGTACGAGCAGTACTTC. It is translated as CASSNAAGGPYEQYF. The chain links TRBV19 to TRBJ2-7; 9 nucleotides agree with TRBD2. V lost 4 bases to trimming and J lost 4 bases; unmatched junction nucleotides: 8. The germline V gene encodes CDR1 LNHDA and CDR2 SQIVND (reference sequence). The CDR3 has 15 amino acids.

The V gene is TRBV6-1, the J gene TRBJ2-1, with D unresolved. V dropped 2 bases and J dropped 13 bases, with 6 bases sitting between them. There are 10 residues in the CDR3. Germline V gives CDR1 MNHNS, CDR2 SASEGT. The CDR3 DNA sequence: TGTGCCAGCAGTGAAAGAGAACAGTTCTTC. Residues: CASSEREQFF.

The chain recombines TRBV11-1 with TRBJ1-1; TRBD1 is a possible D gene (5 bases). Germline CDR1 is SGHAT and CDR2 is FQDESV (reference sequence). V was cut by 11 bases and J by 1 base, with 14 bases left in between. The CDR3 has 13 residues. CDR3 residues: CASGEQGNTEAFF. CDR3 bases: TGTGCCTCTGGTGAGCAGGGGAACACTGAAGCTTTCTTT.

The CDR3 region has the DNA TGTGCCAGCAGCGTAGAAGGACGGCGAGAGGGGACCCAGTACTTC. This translates into CASSVEGRREGTQYF. The rearrangement links TRBV9 to TRBJ2-5; maybe TRBD2 (5 bases). From germline, CDR1 is SGDLS and CDR2 YYNGEE. The CDR3 contains 15 residues. The V and J ends lost 0 bases and 7 bases respectively, with 16 bases between them.

This rearrangement joins TRBV4-1 to TRBJ2-1; 15 nucleotides match TRBD2. The CDR3 is made up of 17 amino acids. Losses at the gene ends were 2 bases for V and 6 bases for J; bases not matched to a gene: 5. The germline V gene has CDR1 MGHRA and CDR2 YSYEKL. The chain's CDR3 is CASSQRTSGRAGNEQFF. For the CDR3, the DNA is TGCGCCAGCAGCCAAAGGACTAGCGGGAGGGCGGGCAATGAGCAGTTCTTC.

The chain recombines TRBV2 with TRBJ1-5, with D perhaps TRBD1 (6 bases). The CDR3 is 16 residues long. In germline, CDR1 is SNHLY, CDR2 FYNNEI. V was clipped by 6 bases and J by 0 bases, with 15 bases between them. The CDR3 coding sequence is TGTGCCAGCAGAGAATCCACAGGGAATAGCAATCAGCCCCAGCATTTT. This gives the protein CASRESTGNSNQPQHF.

The rearrangement joins TRBV3-1 (or the pseudogene TRBV3-2) to TRBJ2-7, with a tentative D call TRBD2 (8 bases). The CDR3 consists of 17 residues. Germline V gene lookup returns CDR1 LGHDT and CDR2 YNNKEL (reference sequence). V was clipped by 3 bases and J by 3 bases, with 21 bases between them. CDR3 DNA: TGTGCCAGCAGCCACCCGGGACTAGGGGGCGGTGGCTACGAGCAGTACTTC. Protein: CASSHPGLGGGGYEQYF.